The 19 T cell receptor beta chains below all came from one sample that was sequenced in a study of shared clonotypes between healthy human individuals. TCRdb keeps only in-frame clones here, not all; method: immunoSEQ multiplex PCR. The sample lists about 2.4 million clones; 80% to 95% were seen once. The source material was naive CD4+ T cells from PBMCs. Subset reported: CD45RA+ positively selected. All receptors come from a man between 18 and 35 years old in good health. Some clones in this sample may be carry-over from other donors' samples.

In this sample, this clone turned up once. The gene calls are TRBV18 and TRBJ2-1; TRBD2 agrees at 7 bases. V shed 6 bases and J 7 bases; nucleotides not matched to a gene: 9. From germline, CDR1 is KGHSH and CDR2 LQKENI. CDR3 size: 14 residues. CDR3 residues: CASSQRAGVNEQFF. The DNA for the CDR3 is TGTGCCAGCTCCCAAAGGGCGGGAGTGAATGAGCAGTTCTTC.

V usage is TRBV28 and J usage is TRBJ1-5, with D tentatively TRBD1 (6 bases). The V and J ends lost 2 bases and 6 bases respectively, with 8 bases between them. CDR1 and CDR2 from the germline V gene are MDHEN and SYDVKM. The length of the CDR3 is 13 residues. CDR3 sequence (DNA): TGTGCCAGCAGTTTAGGGGGGGCTCAGCCCCAGCATTTT. This gives the protein CASSLGGAQPQHF.

The chain links TRBV2 to TRBJ2-5; TRBD1 is a possible D gene (7 bases). V lost 6 bases and J 0 bases, leaving 11 bases between the germline ends. The CDR3 is 14 amino acids. Per germline, CDR1 SNHLY and CDR2 FYNNEI. CDR3 amino acids: CASRAGQNQETQYF. CDR3 sequence (DNA): TGTGCCAGCAGGGCGGGACAGAACCAAGAGACCCAGTACTTC.

The chain recombines TRBV5-1 with TRBJ2-5; TRBD1 matches at 7 bases. Germline loops: CDR1 SGHRS, CDR2 YFSETQ. The V and J ends lost 4 bases and 5 bases, in that order; junction bases with no gene match: 14. This CDR3 region has 16 residues. The CDR3 DNA reads as TGCGCCAGCAGCCCGCCGACGGCAGGGGGTGGCGAGACCCAGTACTTC. Its protein is CASSPPTAGGGETQYF.

The chain combines TRBV11-1 with TRBJ2-1; perhaps D is TRBD1 or TRBD2 (5 bases each). V was pared by 6 bases and J by 5 bases, with 8 bases between. Germline lookup yields CDR1 SGHAT and CDR2 FQDESV (reference sequence). The CDR3 is made up of 12 amino acids. The CDR3 DNA reads TGTGCCAGCAGGTGGGACCACAATGAGCAGTTCTTC. Protein: CASRWDHNEQFF.

This sequence joins TRBV6-1 and TRBJ1-5; D uncertain. Germline values: CDR1 MNHNS, CDR2 SASEGT. The germline V and J ends were trimmed by 7 bases and 0 bases, with 13 bases remaining between them. The CDR3 has 15 residues. The CDR3 sequence: CASNEGPNSNQPQHF. The DNA for the CDR3 is TGTGCCAGCAACGAGGGCCCTAATAGCAATCAGCCCCAGCATTTT.

The chain is built from TRBV10-3 and TRBJ1-3, with D hard to call. The germline V and J ends were trimmed by 6 bases and 2 bases, with 8 bases remaining between them. Germline assignment: CDR1 ENHRY and CDR2 SYGVKD. This CDR3 comprises 13 residues. CDR3 nucleotides: TGTGCCATCAGGCAGGATCCTGGAAACACCATATATTTT. As protein: CAIRQDPGNTIYF.

The chain uses TRBV19 and TRBJ2-3; D could derive from TRBD1 or TRBD2 (5 bases each). Trimming took 7 bases from V and 0 from J, leaving 11 bases between them. The CDR3 has 14 residues. CDR1 is LNHDA, CDR2 SQIVND, per germline (reference sequence). The CDR3 sequence is CASTGPRSTDTQYF. Written as DNA, the CDR3 is TGTGCCAGTACGGGACCGAGAAGCACAGATACGCAGTATTTT.

The V call is TRBV18, the J call TRBJ2-1, with TRBD2 matching 13 bases. This CDR3 spans 17 amino acids. After removal of 5 bases from V and 7 bases from J, the junction contained 11 bases not matched to a gene. CDR1 and CDR2 (germline): KGHSH, LQKENI. The CDR3 DNA reads as TGTGCCAGCTCAACAACTACCGGGACTAGCGGGAAGAATGAGCAGTTCTTC. This gives the protein CASSTTTGTSGKNEQFF.

The CDR3 DNA follows: TGCGCCAGCAGCTCGAGCGGAGACCGCACAGATACGCAGTATTTT. The encoded protein is CASSSSGDRTDTQYF. The gene calls are TRBV5-1 and TRBJ2-3; D is perhaps TRBD2 (5 bases). Germline values: CDR1 SGHRS, CDR2 YFSETQ. This CDR3 comprises 15 residues. V lost 3 bases and J 1 base, leaving 12 bases between the germline ends.

The chain recombines TRBV5-1 with TRBJ2-1; D unclear. Germline CDR1 and CDR2: SGHRS and YFSETQ. The CDR3 consists of 16 residues. V lost 0 bases, J lost 9 bases, and 19 bases lay in between. The CDR3 DNA follows: TGCGCCAGCAGCTTGGCGGTTAGTGGTCTAGGTAGTGAGCAGTTCTTC. It codes for CASSLAVSGLGSEQFF.

As concerns this clone: This sample also contains other DNA sequences that code for the same CDR3. This chain links TRBV28 with TRBJ2-1, with TRBD1 identical over 7 bases. The V segment lost 3 bases and the J segment 1 base; nucleotides outside the gene matches: 0. CDR1 and CDR2 from the germline V gene are MDHEN and SYDVKM. The CDR3 consists of 14 residues. The CDR3 sequence: CASSLTGSYNEQFF. The CDR3 DNA is TGTGCCAGCAGTTTGACAGGGTCCTACAATGAGCAGTTCTTC.

V is TRBV2 and J is TRBJ2-5; D is perhaps TRBD1 (6 bases). This CDR3 is built from 14 residues. Trimming removed 6 bases from V and 5 bases from J, with 16 bases in between. Per germline, CDR1 SNHLY and CDR2 FYNNEI. CDR3 residues: CASRTGFLGETQYF. The DNA of the CDR3 is TGTGCCAGCAGGACAGGTTTCTTGGGTGAGACCCAGTACTTC.

The rearrangement uses TRBV11-3 and TRBJ1-2; D possibly corresponds to TRBD1 (5 bases). Trimming shortened V by 4 bases and J by 7 bases, and 7 bases separated the two germline ends. The CDR3 runs to 11 residues. The V gene's germline CDR1 is SGHNT and CDR2 YENEEA. CDR3 sequence reads: CASSSGRGYTF. DNA for the CDR3: TGTGCCAGCAGCTCGGGACGTGGCTACACCTTC.

J is TRBJ2-7 and V is TRBV28; TRBD1 matches 7 bases. Trimming took 8 bases from V and 0 from J; bases not matched to a gene: 7. Germline assignment: CDR1 MDHEN and CDR2 SYDVKM. The CDR3 runs to 14 residues. The DNA for the CDR3 is TGTGCCAGCCGAAAAGGGGGCTCCTCCTACGAGCAGTACTTC. Protein: CASRKGGSSYEQYF.

This chain joins TRBV9 and TRBJ1-3; possible D gene TRBD1, 5 bases. There are 14 residues in the CDR3. Between the trimmed V and J ends, which lost 3 bases and 2 bases, there was a span of 9 bases. Germline CDR1 is SGDLS and CDR2 is YYNGEE. CDR3 DNA sequence: TGTGCCAGCAGCGAGGGGCGGCCTGGAAACACCATATATTTT. This translates into CASSEGRPGNTIYF.

The genes are TRBV10-2 and TRBJ1-4, with D perhaps matching TRBD1 (6 bases). V shed 8 bases and J shed 1 base, with 8 bases lying between them. Looked up from germline, CDR1 is WSHSY and CDR2 is SAAADI. The CDR3 is 13 residues long. CDR3 sequence reads: CASSTGTNEKLFF. CDR3 nucleotide sequence: TGCGCCAGCTCGACAGGAACTAATGAAAAACTGTTTTTT.

Note on this clone: The sample has other DNA sequences that encode this CDR3 too. The chain employs TRBV29-1 and TRBJ2-5, with 8 positions matching TRBD2. The CDR3 is made up of 12 amino acids. Per germline, CDR1 SQVTM and CDR2 ANQGSEA. The V and J ends lost 6 bases and 5 bases, in that order; junction bases with no gene match: 5. The CDR3: CSVLAGGETQYF. Written as DNA, the CDR3 is TGCAGCGTCCTAGCGGGTGGGGAGACCCAGTACTTC.

The chain uses TRBV25-1 and TRBJ1-5; no reliable D call. V was cut by 1 base and J by 3 bases, with 10 bases left in between. CDR1 MGHDK and CDR2 SYGVNS come from the germline V gene. The CDR3 contains 15 residues. DNA for the CDR3: TGTGCCAGCAGTGAATTTGGGATACCCAATCAGCCCCAGCATTTT. Its protein product is CASSEFGIPNQPQHF.